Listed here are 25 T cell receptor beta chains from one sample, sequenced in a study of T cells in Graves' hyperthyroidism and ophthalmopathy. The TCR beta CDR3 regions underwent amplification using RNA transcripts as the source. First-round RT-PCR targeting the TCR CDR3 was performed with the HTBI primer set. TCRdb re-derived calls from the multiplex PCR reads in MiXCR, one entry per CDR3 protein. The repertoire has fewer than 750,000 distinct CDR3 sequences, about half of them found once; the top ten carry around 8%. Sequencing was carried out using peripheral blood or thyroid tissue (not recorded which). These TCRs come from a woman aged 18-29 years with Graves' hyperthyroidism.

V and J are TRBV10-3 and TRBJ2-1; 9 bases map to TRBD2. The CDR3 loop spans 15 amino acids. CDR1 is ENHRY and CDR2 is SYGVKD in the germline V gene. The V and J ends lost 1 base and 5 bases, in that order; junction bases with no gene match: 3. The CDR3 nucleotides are TGTGCCATCAGTGAGTTGACTAGCGGAGACAATGAGCAGTTCTTC. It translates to CAISELTSGDNEQFF.

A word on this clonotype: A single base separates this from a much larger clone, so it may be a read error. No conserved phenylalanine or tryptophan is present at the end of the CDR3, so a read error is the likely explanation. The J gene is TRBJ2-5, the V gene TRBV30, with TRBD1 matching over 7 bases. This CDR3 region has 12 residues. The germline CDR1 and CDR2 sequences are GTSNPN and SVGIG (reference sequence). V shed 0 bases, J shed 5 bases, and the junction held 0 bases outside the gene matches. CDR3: CAWSVQGETQYL. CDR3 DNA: TGTGCCTGGAGTGTACAGGGGGAGACCCAGTACCTC.

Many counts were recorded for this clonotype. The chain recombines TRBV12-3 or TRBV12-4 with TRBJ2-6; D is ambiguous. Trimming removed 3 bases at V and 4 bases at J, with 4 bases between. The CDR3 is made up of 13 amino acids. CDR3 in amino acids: CASSFVGANVLTF. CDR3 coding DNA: TGTGCCAGCAGTTTTGTCGGGGCCAACGTCCTGACTTTC.

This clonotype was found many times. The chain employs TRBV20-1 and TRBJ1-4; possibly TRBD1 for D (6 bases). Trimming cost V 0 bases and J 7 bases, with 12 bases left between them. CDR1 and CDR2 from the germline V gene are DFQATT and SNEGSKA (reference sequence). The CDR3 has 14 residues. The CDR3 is CSAREGGRGEKLFF. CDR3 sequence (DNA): TGCAGTGCTAGAGAAGGGGGTAGGGGTGAAAAACTGTTTTTT.

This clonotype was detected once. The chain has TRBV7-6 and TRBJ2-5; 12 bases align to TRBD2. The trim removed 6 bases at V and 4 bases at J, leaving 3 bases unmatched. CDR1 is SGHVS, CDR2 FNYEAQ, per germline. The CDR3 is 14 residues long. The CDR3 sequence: CASRTSGGRETQYF. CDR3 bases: TGTGCCAGCAGGACTAGCGGGGGCCGAGAGACCCAGTACTTC.

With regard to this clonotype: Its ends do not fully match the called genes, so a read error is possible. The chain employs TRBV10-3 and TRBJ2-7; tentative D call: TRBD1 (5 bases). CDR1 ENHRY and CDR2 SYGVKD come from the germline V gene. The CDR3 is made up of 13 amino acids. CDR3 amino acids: CAISAQGGYEQYF. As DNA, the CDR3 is TGTGCCATCAGTGCCCAGGGCGGCTACGAGCAGTACTTT.

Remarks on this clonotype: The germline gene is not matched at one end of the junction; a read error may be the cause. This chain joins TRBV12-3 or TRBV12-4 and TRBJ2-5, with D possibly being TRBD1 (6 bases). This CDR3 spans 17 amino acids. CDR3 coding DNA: TGTGCCAGCAGCTTAGGCCTTCCGTCGACAGGACAAGAGACCCAGTACTTC. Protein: CASSLGLPSTGQETQYF.

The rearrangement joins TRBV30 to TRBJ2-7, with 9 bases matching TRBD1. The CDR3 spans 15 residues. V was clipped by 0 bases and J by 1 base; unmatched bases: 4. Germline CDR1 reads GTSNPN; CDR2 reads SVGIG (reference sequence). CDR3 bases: TGTGCCTGGAGTGTAACGGGACAGGGTTCCTACGAGCAGTACTTC. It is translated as CAWSVTGQGSYEQYF.

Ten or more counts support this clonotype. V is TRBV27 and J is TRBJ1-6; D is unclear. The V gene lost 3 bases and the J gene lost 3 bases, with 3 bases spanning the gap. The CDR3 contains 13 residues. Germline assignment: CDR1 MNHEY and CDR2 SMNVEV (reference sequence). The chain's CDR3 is CASSFYYNSPLHF. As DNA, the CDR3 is TGTGCCAGCAGTTTCTACTATAATTCACCCCTCCACTTT.

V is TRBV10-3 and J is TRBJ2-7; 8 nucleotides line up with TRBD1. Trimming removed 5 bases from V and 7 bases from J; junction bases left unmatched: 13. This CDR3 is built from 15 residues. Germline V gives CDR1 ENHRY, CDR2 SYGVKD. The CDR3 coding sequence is TGTGCCATCAGTAAAACGGGGCAGGGGGCCAGTGAGCAGTACTTC. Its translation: CAISKTGQGASEQYF.

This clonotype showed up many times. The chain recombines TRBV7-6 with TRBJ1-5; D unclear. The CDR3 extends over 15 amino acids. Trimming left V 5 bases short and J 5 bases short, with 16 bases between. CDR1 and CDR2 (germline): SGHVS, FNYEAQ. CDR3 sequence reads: CASSQSLLQHQPQHF. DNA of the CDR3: TGTGCCAGCAGCCAATCTCTCCTTCAGCATCAGCCCCAGCATTTT. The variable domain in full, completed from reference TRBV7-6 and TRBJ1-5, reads GAGVSQSPRYKVTKRGQDVALRCDPISGHVSLYWYRQALGQGPEFLTYFNYEAQQDKSGLPNDRFSAERPEGSISTLTIQRTEQRDSAMYRCASSQSLLQHQPQHFGDGTRLSIL.

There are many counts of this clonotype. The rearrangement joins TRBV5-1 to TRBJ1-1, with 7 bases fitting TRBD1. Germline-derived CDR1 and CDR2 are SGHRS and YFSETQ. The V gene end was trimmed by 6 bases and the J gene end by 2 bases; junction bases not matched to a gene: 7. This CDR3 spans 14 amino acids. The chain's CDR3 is CASNPGDRNTEAFF. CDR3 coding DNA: TGCGCCAGCAACCCCGGGGACAGAAACACTGAAGCTTTCTTT.

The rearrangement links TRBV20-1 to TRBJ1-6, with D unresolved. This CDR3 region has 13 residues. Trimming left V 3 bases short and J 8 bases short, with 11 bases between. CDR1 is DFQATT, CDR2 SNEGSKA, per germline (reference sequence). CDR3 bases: TGCAGTGCTAGCGGACCACCATATTCACCCCTCCACTTT. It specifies CSASGPPYSPLHF.

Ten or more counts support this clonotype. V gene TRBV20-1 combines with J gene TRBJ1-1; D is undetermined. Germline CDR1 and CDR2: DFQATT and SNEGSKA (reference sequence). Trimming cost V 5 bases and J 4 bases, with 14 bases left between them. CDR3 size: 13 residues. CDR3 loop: CSAAPVSSTEAFF. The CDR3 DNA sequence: TGCAGTGCTGCGCCCGTCTCGAGCACTGAAGCTTTCTTT.

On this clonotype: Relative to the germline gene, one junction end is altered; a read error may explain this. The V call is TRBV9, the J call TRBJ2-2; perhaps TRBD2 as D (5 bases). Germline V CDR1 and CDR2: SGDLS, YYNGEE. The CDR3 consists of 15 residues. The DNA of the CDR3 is TGTGCCAGCAGCGTAGCTACTAGAAGAGCCGGGGAGCTGCTTTTT. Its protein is CASSVATRRAGELLF.

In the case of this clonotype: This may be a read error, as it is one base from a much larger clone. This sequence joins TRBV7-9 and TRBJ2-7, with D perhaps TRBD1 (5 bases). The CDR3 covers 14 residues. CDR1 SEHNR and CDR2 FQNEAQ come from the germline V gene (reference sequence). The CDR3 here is CAGSSRTSFYEQYF. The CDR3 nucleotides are TGTGCCGGCAGCTCGAGGACATCCTTTTACGAGCAGTACTTC.

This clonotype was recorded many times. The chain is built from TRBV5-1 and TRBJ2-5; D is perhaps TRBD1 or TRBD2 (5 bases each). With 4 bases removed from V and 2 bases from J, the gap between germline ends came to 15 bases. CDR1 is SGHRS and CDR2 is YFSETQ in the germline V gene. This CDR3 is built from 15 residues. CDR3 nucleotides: TGCGCCAGCAGCCCGGGGACCCGGGTACAAGAGACCCAGTACTTC. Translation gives CASSPGTRVQETQYF.

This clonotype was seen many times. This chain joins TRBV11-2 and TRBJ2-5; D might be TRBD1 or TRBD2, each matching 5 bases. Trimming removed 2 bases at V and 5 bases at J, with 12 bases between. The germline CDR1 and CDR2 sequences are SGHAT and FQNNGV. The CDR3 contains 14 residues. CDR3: CASSLRGRSETQYF. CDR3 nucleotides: TGTGCCAGCAGCTTACGGGGCAGGTCGGAGACCCAGTACTTC.

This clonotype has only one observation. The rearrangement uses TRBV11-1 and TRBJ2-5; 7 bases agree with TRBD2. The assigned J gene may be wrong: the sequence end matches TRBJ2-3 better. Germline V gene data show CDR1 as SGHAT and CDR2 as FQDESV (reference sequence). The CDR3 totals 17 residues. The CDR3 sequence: CASSQEPGLTPGDTQYF. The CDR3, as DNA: TGTGCCAGCAGCCAGGAACCGGGACTAACGCCCGGAGATACGCAGTATTTT.

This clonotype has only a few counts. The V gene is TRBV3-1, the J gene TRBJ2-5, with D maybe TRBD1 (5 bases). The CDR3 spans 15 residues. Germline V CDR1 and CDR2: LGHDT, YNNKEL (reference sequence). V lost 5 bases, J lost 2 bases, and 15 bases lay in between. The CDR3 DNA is TGTGCCAGCAGCACGCCACAGGAGAAACAAGAGACCCAGTACTTC. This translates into CASSTPQEKQETQYF.

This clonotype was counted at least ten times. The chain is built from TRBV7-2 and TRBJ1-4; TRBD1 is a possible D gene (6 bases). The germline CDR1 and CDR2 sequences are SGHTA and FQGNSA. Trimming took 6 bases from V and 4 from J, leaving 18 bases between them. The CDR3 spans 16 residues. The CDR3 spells CASRRSPGHSNEKLFF. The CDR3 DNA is TGTGCCAGCAGACGATCCCCGGGACACAGTAATGAAAAACTGTTTTTT.

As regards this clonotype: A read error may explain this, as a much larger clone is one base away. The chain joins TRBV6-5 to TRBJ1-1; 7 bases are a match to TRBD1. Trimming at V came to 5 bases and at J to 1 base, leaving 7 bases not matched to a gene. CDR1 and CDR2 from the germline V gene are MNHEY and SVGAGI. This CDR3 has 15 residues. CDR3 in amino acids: CASSHLRTGNTEAFF. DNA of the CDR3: TGTGCCAGCAGTCACTTACGGACAGGGAACACTGAAGCTTTCTTT.

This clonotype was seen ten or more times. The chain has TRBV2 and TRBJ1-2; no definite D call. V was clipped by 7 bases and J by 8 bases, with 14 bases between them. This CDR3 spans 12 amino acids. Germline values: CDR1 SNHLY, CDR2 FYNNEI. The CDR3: CASIGEFWGYTF. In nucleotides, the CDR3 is TGTGCCAGCATAGGAGAGTTTTGGGGCTACACCTTC. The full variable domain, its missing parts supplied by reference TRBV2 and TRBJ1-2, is EPEVTQTPSHQVTQMGQEVILRCVPISNHLYFYWYRQILGQKVEFLVSFYNNEISEKSEIFDDQFSVERPDGSNFTLKIRSTKLEDSAMYFCASIGEFWGYTFGSGTRLTVV.

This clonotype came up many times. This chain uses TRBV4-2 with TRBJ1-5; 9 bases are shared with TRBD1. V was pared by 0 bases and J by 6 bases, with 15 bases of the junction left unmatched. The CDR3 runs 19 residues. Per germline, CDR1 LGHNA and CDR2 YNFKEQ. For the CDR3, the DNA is TGTGCCAGCAGCCAAGACTCGGGCGGGGACAGGGAGGTGAGTCAGCCCCAGCATTTT. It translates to CASSQDSGGDREVSQPQHF.

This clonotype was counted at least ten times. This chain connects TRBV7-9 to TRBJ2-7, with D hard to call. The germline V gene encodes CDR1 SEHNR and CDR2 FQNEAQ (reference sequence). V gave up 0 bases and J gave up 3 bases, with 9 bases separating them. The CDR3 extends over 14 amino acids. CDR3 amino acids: CASSLALAHYEQYF. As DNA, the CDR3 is TGTGCCAGCAGCTTAGCGCTGGCACACTACGAGCAGTACTTC.